These 11 T cell receptor beta chains were sequenced from one sample in a study of cytomegalovirus exposure and HLA in healthy donors. The PCR had 60 Vbeta and 13 Jbeta primers. TCRdb's table, derived via immunoSEQ multiplex PCR, lists solely in-frame clones and lacks some. The repertoire holds more than 65,000 clones, almost 85% seen once, with 1.9% in the top ten. Input material: PBMCs. All receptors come from a man younger than 30 in good health and CMV-seronegative.

This clone was seen more than once but under ten times. This chain links TRBV6-5 with TRBJ1-2; possibly TRBD1 for D (6 bases). V gave up 11 bases and J gave up 7 bases, with 17 bases separating them. Germline CDR1 is MNHEY and CDR2 is SVGAGI. The CDR3 totals 12 residues. In DNA, the CDR3 is TGTGCCGCTTCACACAGGGCTACTGGCTACACCTTC. Protein sequence: CAASHRATGYTF.

This sequence joins TRBV7-9 and TRBJ1-2, with D tentatively TRBD1 (6 bases). CDR3 size: 13 residues. Trimming removed 5 bases from V and 8 bases from J, with 15 bases in between. Looked up from germline, CDR1 is SEHNR and CDR2 is FQNEAQ (reference sequence). The CDR3: CASSPTSGVGYTF. The CDR3 DNA is TGTGCCAGCAGCCCCACGTCAGGGGTCGGCTACACCTTC.

The V call is TRBV19, the J call TRBJ1-2, with D perhaps TRBD1 (6 bases). The V gene lost 8 bases and the J gene lost 4 bases, with 20 bases spanning the gap. The CDR3 sequence is 15 residues long. Per the germline V gene, CDR1 is LNHDA and CDR2 is SQIVND (reference sequence). In DNA form, the CDR3 reads TGTGCCAGTTGTTCGAGGGACAAATTATTCTATGGCTACACCTTC. Translated: CASCSRDKLFYGYTF.

As DNA, the CDR3 is TGCAGCGCTCAATCGGGCACCGGGGAGCTGTTTTTT. Protein sequence: CSAQSGTGELFF. The V gene is TRBV29-1, the J gene TRBJ2-2; D not resolved. Germline CDR1 is SQVTM and CDR2 is ANQGSEA. This CDR3 spans 12 amino acids. V lost 7 bases to trimming and J lost 4 bases, with 10 bases between them.

This chain connects TRBV28 to TRBJ2-5, with a weak D call TRBD2 (6 bases). The CDR3 has 13 amino acids. Germline assignment: CDR1 MDHEN and CDR2 SYDVKM. Trimming took off 10 bases at V and 8 bases at J, with 20 bases between the two ends. CDR3 residues: CATTRGASVTQYF. The CDR3 bases are TGTGCCACGACGCGGGGCGCATCAGTAACCCAGTACTTC.

The chain joins TRBV5-1 to TRBJ2-3; D is undetermined. Per the germline V gene, CDR1 is SGHRS and CDR2 is YFSETQ. V was shortened by 5 bases and J by 2 bases, with 15 bases between the two germline ends. The CDR3 runs to 15 residues. CDR3 in amino acids: CASSWSGDSTDTQYF. The CDR3 DNA sequence: TGCGCCAGCAGTTGGTCCGGTGATTCCACAGATACGCAGTATTTT.

The chain uses TRBV10-1 and TRBJ2-2, with TRBD2 matching 14 bases. Per the germline V gene, CDR1 is WNHNN and CDR2 is SYGVQD (reference sequence). V shed 5 bases, J shed 7 bases, and the junction held 6 bases outside the gene matches. The CDR3 is 16 residues long. CDR3 residues: CASSLTSGGALGELFF. The CDR3 region has the DNA TGCGCCAGCAGTCTGACTAGCGGGGGGGCCCTCGGGGAGCTGTTTTTT.

This chain uses TRBV7-6 with TRBJ2-5; D gene ambiguous. This CDR3 region has 14 residues. V lost 1 base, J lost 2 bases, and 8 bases lay in between. CDR1 SGHVS and CDR2 FNYEAQ come from the germline V gene. The CDR3 loop reads CASSLVPEQETQYF. As DNA, the CDR3 is TGTGCCAGCAGCTTAGTTCCGGAGCAAGAGACCCAGTACTTC.

The V call is TRBV30, the J call TRBJ1-5, with D tentatively TRBD1 (6 bases). Looked up from germline, CDR1 is GTSNPN and CDR2 is SVGIG (reference sequence). The CDR3 contains 12 residues. Trimming took off 5 bases at V and 4 bases at J, with 9 bases between the two ends. DNA of the CDR3: TGTGCCTGGGGGAGGGGGAATCAGCCCCAGCATTTT. Protein product: CAWGRGNQPQHF.

The chain links TRBV6-6 to TRBJ2-7; the D is unclear. Trimming removed 6 bases from V and 3 bases from J, with 6 bases in between. Germline CDR1 MNHNY, CDR2 SVGAGI (reference sequence). The CDR3 is 11 residues long. The CDR3 coding sequence is TGTGCCAGCAGCACCAGCTACGAGCAGTACTTC. Protein product: CASSTSYEQYF.

V usage is TRBV27 and J usage is TRBJ1-1, with D hard to call. This CDR3 has 13 amino acids. Germline CDR1 reads MNHEY; CDR2 reads SMNVEV (reference sequence). Trimming pared 6 bases from V and 1 base from J, leaving 9 bases between. DNA for the CDR3: TGTGCCAGCAGGGCCACGGGGAACACTGAAGCTTTCTTT. The encoded protein is CASRATGNTEAFF.